Shown below are 21 T cell receptor beta chains from a single sample sequenced in a study of regulatory T cells in long-lasting Graves disease. Construction of the TCR beta libraries employed iRepertoire HTBI primers in conjunction with Arm-PCR of CDR3 regions. From the multiplex PCR reads, TCRdb called clonotypes with MiXCR, one entry per CDR3 protein. The sample lists approximately 400,000 distinct CDR3 sequences; approximately 10% were seen once. This sample's time point: newly diagnosed GD, antithyroid drugs for less than 3 months. From PBMCs, RNA was extracted and then used to make the TCR library. These data were also reused for a study on T cells in Graves' hyperthyroidism and ophthalmopathy.

Sequencing was performed on peripheral blood mononuclear cells (PBMCs), taken at new diagnosis, from a patient treated with antithyroid drugs. The receptors stem from a young woman with Graves disease.

This clonotype was found many times. The rearrangement joins TRBV7-9 to TRBJ1-4; 7 bases agree with TRBD1. CDR3 length equals 15 residues. Germline CDR1 SEHNR, CDR2 FQNEAQ (reference sequence). The V and J ends lost 5 bases and 10 bases, in that order; junction bases with no gene match: 13. CDR3 amino acids: CASSRDRVKLGKLFF. CDR3 nucleotides: TGTGCCAGCAGCCGAGACAGGGTAAAGCTTGGAAAACTGTTTTTT.

In its sample, this clonotype was seen many times. This rearrangement joins TRBV11-2 to TRBJ2-5; a possible D gene is TRBD2 (6 bases). The ends were cut back, 7 bases at V and 5 bases at J, with 17 bases in the middle. The V gene's germline CDR1 is SGHAT and CDR2 FQNNGV. This CDR3 has 14 amino acids. CDR3: CASTLLGGRETQYF. In DNA, the CDR3 is TGTGCCAGCACCCTTCTCGGGGGTCGGGAGACCCAGTACTTC.

This clonotype was found many times. The chain has TRBV5-1 and TRBJ2-7; D remains ambiguous. Per the germline V gene, CDR1 is SGHRS and CDR2 is YFSETQ. The CDR3 has 13 amino acids. With 1 base removed from V and 2 bases from J, the gap between germline ends came to 7 bases. The CDR3 here is CASSLSGPYEQYF. The CDR3, as DNA: TGCGCCAGCAGCTTGTCCGGGCCCTACGAGCAGTACTTC.

This chain links TRBV27 with TRBJ1-5; 7 bases match TRBD1. CDR1 and CDR2 from the germline V gene are MNHEY and SMNVEV (reference sequence). The CDR3 covers 16 residues. J was trimmed by 2 bases and V by 5 bases; bases with no gene match: 9. In nucleotides, the CDR3 is TGTGCCAGCAGTCCTTCGGGGCAGGGGGGCAATCAGCCCCAGCATTTT. This translates into CASSPSGQGGNQPQHF.

In this sample, this clonotype turned up many times. The CDR3 DNA sequence: TGTGCCAGCAGCTTAGGGGCCCCCATAGCCCGGGAGCAGTTCTTC. Residues: CASSLGAPIAREQFF. V and J are TRBV7-6 and TRBJ2-1, with D unresolved. The CDR3 is 15 residues long. The germline V and J ends were trimmed by 1 base and 10 bases, with 17 bases remaining between them. Per germline, CDR1 SGHVS and CDR2 FNYEAQ.

This clonotype was seen ten or more times. The gene calls are TRBV13 and TRBJ2-1, with 10 positions matching TRBD2. The ends lost 2 bases at V and 3 bases at J; junction bases unmatched: 13. This CDR3 has 19 residues. Germline V CDR1 and CDR2: PRHDT, FYEKMQ (reference sequence). The CDR3 spells CASSLFSGGSGVDYNEQFF. CDR3 DNA: TGTGCCAGCAGCTTATTTAGCGGGGGGTCGGGGGTCGACTACAATGAGCAGTTCTTC. Filled out from reference TRBV13 and TRBJ2-1, the complete variable domain reads AAGVIQSPRHLIKEKRETATLKCYPIPRHDTVYWYQQGPGQDPQFLISFYEKMQSDKGSIPDRFSAQQFSDYHSELNMSSLELGDSALYFCASSLFSGGSGVDYNEQFFGPGTRLTVL.

There are many counts of this clonotype. The chain links TRBV15 to TRBJ2-1, with no clear D. V lost 1 base, J lost 5 bases, and 9 bases lay in between. Germline V gene lookup returns CDR1 LNHNV and CDR2 YYDKDF (reference sequence). The CDR3 totals 14 residues. CDR3 region: CATSRVQFHNEQFF. The CDR3 bases are TGTGCCACCAGCAGAGTCCAGTTCCACAATGAGCAGTTCTTC. Full variable domain (remainder filled in from reference TRBV15 and TRBJ2-1): DAMVIQNPRYQVTQFGKPVTLSCSQTLNHNVMYWYQQKSSQAPKLLFHYYDKDFNNEADTPDNFQSRRPNTSFCFLDIRSPGLGDTAMYLCATSRVQFHNEQFFGPGTRLTVL.

A note on this clonotype: It may be a read error: a sequence one base away is much more abundant. V usage is TRBV5-5 and J usage is TRBJ1-1; 9 positions match TRBD1. The CDR3 loop spans 13 amino acids. The V and J ends lost 4 bases and 4 bases, in that order; junction bases with no gene match: 2. Germline V gene lookup returns CDR1 SGHKS and CDR2 YYEKEE (reference sequence). CDR3 nucleotides: TGTGCCAGCAGCGACAGGGGGGCCACTGAAGCTTTCTTT. Encoded protein: CASSDRGATEAFF.

This clonotype occurred many times. In DNA form, the CDR3 reads TGCAGTGCTAGCGCAGGGCCAGTTTACAATGAGCAGTTCTTC. Translation: CSASAGPVYNEQFF. This sequence joins TRBV20-1 and TRBJ2-1; possible D gene TRBD1, 5 bases. V lost 3 bases and J 4 bases, leaving 13 bases between the germline ends. The CDR3 extends over 14 amino acids. From germline, CDR1 is DFQATT and CDR2 SNEGSKA (reference sequence).

This clonotype has ten or more counts. The rearrangement joins TRBV20-1 to TRBJ2-1, with 12 bases lining up with TRBD2. J lost 8 bases, V lost 5 bases, and 10 bases had no gene match. The CDR3 consists of 15 residues. Germline V gene data show CDR1 as DFQATT and CDR2 as SNEGSKA (reference sequence). CDR3 DNA sequence: TGCAGTGCTCAAAAGACTAGCGGGAGTTATGATGAGCAGTTCTTC. Translation: CSAQKTSGSYDEQFF.

This clonotype turned up a few times. This chain uses TRBV9 with TRBJ1-3, with D uncertain. V dropped 6 bases and J dropped 2 bases, with 15 bases sitting between them. The germline gives CDR1 SGDLS, CDR2 YYNGEE. CDR3 size: 15 residues. The CDR3 loop reads CASNRYSGTGNTIYF. DNA for the CDR3: TGTGCCAGCAACCGTTACAGCGGGACTGGAAACACCATATATTTT. Based on the CDR3 plus reference TRBV9 and TRBJ1-3, the full variable domain is DSGVTQTPKHLITATGQRVTLRCSPRSGDLSVYWYQQSLDQGLQFLIQYYNGEERAKGNILERFSAQQFPDLHSELNLSSLELGDSALYFCASNRYSGTGNTIYFGEGSWLTVV.

This clonotype turned up a few times. The V and J genes are TRBV7-2 and TRBJ2-2, with D perhaps assigned TRBD1 or TRBD2 (6 bases each). Per the germline V gene, CDR1 is SGHTA and CDR2 is FQGNSA. V was shortened by 6 bases and J by 5 bases, with 16 bases between the two germline ends. The CDR3 has 15 residues. The CDR3 nucleotides read TGTGCCAGCAGTGAATTTGGGGGGCGGACCGGGGAGCTGTTTTTT. Translated: CASSEFGGRTGELFF.

This clonotype was observed a few times. V gene TRBV7-6 combines with J gene TRBJ1-2, with 9 bases matching TRBD1. CDR3 length: 13 residues. Germline CDR1 and CDR2: SGHVS and FNYEAQ. V lost 5 bases to trimming and J lost 7 bases; unmatched junction nucleotides: 5. CDR3 amino acids: CASSRTGEGGYTF. The CDR3 DNA reads TGTGCCAGCAGCCGGACAGGGGAGGGTGGCTACACCTTC.

CDR3 sequence (DNA): TGTGCCAGCAGTTACTTTACAATAGGCACCTCAGGGAACTATGGCTACACCTTC. It is translated as CASSYFTIGTSGNYGYTF. The chain combines TRBV6-5 with TRBJ1-2; D possibly corresponds to TRBD1 (5 bases). This CDR3 is 18 amino acids long. V gave up 1 base and J gave up 2 bases, with 20 bases separating them. Germline V gene data show CDR1 as MNHEY and CDR2 as SVGAGI.

This clonotype showed up just a few times. The rearrangement links TRBV7-2 to TRBJ2-5; weak D call: TRBD1 (5 bases). V was cut by 2 bases and J by 4 bases, with 14 bases left in between. Germline loops: CDR1 SGHTA, CDR2 FQGNSA. This CDR3 has 15 amino acids. CDR3 DNA sequence: TGTGCCAGCAGCTTAACCACAGGATACACAGAGACCCAGTACTTC. The encoded protein is CASSLTTGYTETQYF. Full variable domain (outside the CDR3, taken from reference TRBV7-2 and TRBJ2-5): GAGVSQSPSNKVTEKGKDVELRCDPISGHTALYWYRQSLGQGLEFLIYFQGNSAPDKSGLPSDRFSAERTGGSVSTLTIQRTQQEDSAVYLCASSLTTGYTETQYFGPGTRLLVL.

This clonotype was counted only a few times. The chain uses TRBV7-2 and TRBJ2-3; a weak D match, TRBD2 (5 bases). Trimming removed 1 base from V and 3 bases from J, with 8 bases in between. The germline CDR1 and CDR2 sequences are SGHTA and FQGNSA. CDR3 length: 14 residues. The CDR3 DNA is TGTGCCAGCAGCTTAGAGGACTCTACAGATACGCAGTATTTT. Encoded protein: CASSLEDSTDTQYF.

The chain is built from TRBV9 and TRBJ2-1, with 8 bases lining up with TRBD1. Trimming at V came to 3 bases and at J to 9 bases, leaving 5 bases not matched to a gene. Germline loops: CDR1 SGDLS, CDR2 YYNGEE. This CDR3 contains 13 residues. The CDR3 protein is CASSAGQGGEQFF. For the CDR3, the DNA is TGTGCCAGCAGCGCAGGACAGGGAGGTGAGCAGTTCTTC.

The chain joins TRBV24-1 to TRBJ2-1; D not resolved. V was cut by 4 bases and J by 0 bases, with 9 bases left in between. The CDR3 covers 15 residues. Germline loops: CDR1 KGHDR, CDR2 SFDVKD. The DNA of the CDR3 is TGTGCCACCAGTGAGGGCGGCTTCTCCTACAATGAGCAGTTCTTC. Translation: CATSEGGFSYNEQFF.

The chain uses TRBV11-2 and TRBJ2-3; TRBD1 aligns across 7 bases. Per germline, CDR1 SGHAT and CDR2 FQNNGV. This CDR3 is built from 17 residues. The J segment lost 2 bases and the V segment lost 1 base, leaving 9 bases of the junction unmatched. The CDR3 DNA reads as TGTGCCAGCAGCTTAGCCCCTCAGGGGGTAAACACAGATACGCAGTATTTT. Protein sequence: CASSLAPQGVNTDTQYF.

The chain combines TRBV27 with TRBJ2-6, with a weak D call TRBD1 (5 bases). CDR1 and CDR2 from the germline V gene are MNHEY and SMNVEV (reference sequence). V was trimmed by 5 bases and J by 0 bases, leaving 11 bases between them. The CDR3 extends over 16 amino acids. CDR3 in amino acids: CASSPLDSSGANVLTF. Here the CDR3 DNA reads TGTGCCAGCAGTCCGCTAGACAGCTCTGGGGCCAACGTCCTGACTTTC.

This clonotype was counted at least ten times. The rearrangement joins TRBV6-2 or TRBV6-3 to TRBJ2-5; weak D call: TRBD2 (6 bases). V was cut by 5 bases and J by 1 base, with 11 bases left in between. The CDR3 consists of 14 residues. The germline V gene encodes CDR1 MNHEY and CDR2 SVGEGT. The CDR3 here is CASSPGSPQETQYF. The CDR3 nucleotides read TGTGCCAGCAGTCCCGGGAGCCCCCAAGAGACCCAGTACTTC.